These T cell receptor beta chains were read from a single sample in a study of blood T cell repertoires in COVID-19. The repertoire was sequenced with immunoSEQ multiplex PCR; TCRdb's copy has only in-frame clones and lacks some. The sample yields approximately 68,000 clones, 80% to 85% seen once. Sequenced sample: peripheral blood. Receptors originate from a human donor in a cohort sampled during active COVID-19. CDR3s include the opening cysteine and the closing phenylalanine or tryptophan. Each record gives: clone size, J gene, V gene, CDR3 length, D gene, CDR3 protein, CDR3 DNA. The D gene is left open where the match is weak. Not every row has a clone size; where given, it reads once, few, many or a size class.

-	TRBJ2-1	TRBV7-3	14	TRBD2	CATPGTSGINEQFF	TGTGCCACCCCCGGGACTAGCGGGATAAATGAGCAGTTCTTC
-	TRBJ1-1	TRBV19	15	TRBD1	CASSTGQGLFAEAFF	TGTGCCAGTAGTACAGGACAGGGACTGTTTGCTGAAGCTTTCTTT
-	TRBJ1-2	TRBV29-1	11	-	CSVEGASGYTF	TGCAGCGTTGAGGGCGCGAGTGGCTACACCTTC
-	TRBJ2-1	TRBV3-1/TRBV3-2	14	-	CASSPLERYNEQFF	TGTGCCAGCAGTCCCCTCGAGCGATACAATGAGCAGTTCTTC
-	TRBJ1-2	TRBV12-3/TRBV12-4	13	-	CASNRGSTYGYTF	TGTGCCAGCAACCGAGGTAGCACCTATGGCTACACCTTC
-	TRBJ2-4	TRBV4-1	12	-	CASSQVGGIQYF	TGCGCCAGCAGCCAAGTCGGCGGCATTCAGTACTTC
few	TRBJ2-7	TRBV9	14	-	CASSVDGVSYEQYF	TGTGCCAGCAGCGTAGACGGGGTCTCCTACGAGCAGTACTTC
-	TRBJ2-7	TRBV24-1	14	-	CATVAGGLSYEQYF	-
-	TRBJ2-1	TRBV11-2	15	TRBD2	CASSFPGTSGIEQFF	TGTGCCAGCAGCTTCCCCGGGACTAGCGGGATAGAGCAGTTCTTC
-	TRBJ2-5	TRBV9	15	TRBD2	CASSVASGGRETQYF	TGTGCCAGCAGCGTAGCTTCGGGGGGGCGAGAGACCCAGTACTTC
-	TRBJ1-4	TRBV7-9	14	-	CASSDDPAGEKLFF	TGTGCCAGCAGCGACGACCCGGCAGGTGAAAAACTGTTTTTT
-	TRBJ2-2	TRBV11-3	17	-	CASSWAAGQLNTGELFF	TGTGCCAGCAGCTGGGCGGCTGGACAGTTGAACACCGGGGAGCTGTTTTTT
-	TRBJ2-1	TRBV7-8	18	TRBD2	CASSFRVGAGERRHEQFF	TGTGCCAGCAGCTTCAGGGTCGGGGCGGGAGAGCGTCGCCATGAGCAGTTCTTC
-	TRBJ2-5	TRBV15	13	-	CATSTGLTETQYF	TGTGCCACCAGCACAGGCCTAACGGAGACCCAGTACTTC
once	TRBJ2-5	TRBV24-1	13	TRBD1	CATRKGAEETQYF	TGTGCCACCAGGAAGGGGGCTGAAGAGACCCAGTACTTC
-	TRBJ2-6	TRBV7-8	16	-	CASSLGTISGANVLTF	TGTGCCAGCAGCTTAGGGACTATCTCTGGGGCCAACGTCCTGACTTTC
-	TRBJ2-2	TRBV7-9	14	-	CASSSFEGSGELFF	TGTGCCAGCAGCTCTTTTGAGGGTTCCGGGGAGCTGTTTTTT
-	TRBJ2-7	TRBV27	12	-	CASRTGAYEQYF	TGTGCCAGCAGGACGGGGGCCTACGAGCAGTACTTC
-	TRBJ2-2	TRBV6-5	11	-	CASSPTGELFF	TGTGCCAGCAGTCCTACCGGGGAGCTGTTTTTT
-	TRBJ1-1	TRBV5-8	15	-	CASVSRQNMNTEAFF	TGTGCCAGCGTTTCCCGACAGAACATGAACACTGAAGCTTTCTTT
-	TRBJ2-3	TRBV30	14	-	CAWSEGLYTDTQYF	TGTGCCTGGAGTGAGGGGCTCTACACAGATACGCAGTATTTT
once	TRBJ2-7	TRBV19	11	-	CASSDFYEQYF	TGTGCCAGTAGTGACTTCTACGAGCAGTACTTC
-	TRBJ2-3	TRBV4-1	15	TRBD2	CASTPRLSSGLSMYF	TGCGCCAGCACGCCAAGATTGTCTAGCGGGCTGAGCATGTATTTT
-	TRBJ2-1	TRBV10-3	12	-	CATGGPWNEQFF	TGTGCCACTGGAGGGCCGTGGAATGAGCAGTTCTTC
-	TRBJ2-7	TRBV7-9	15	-	CASSLYRSGYYEQYF	TGTGCCAGCAGCCTCTACCGTAGCGGCTACTACGAGCAGTACTTC
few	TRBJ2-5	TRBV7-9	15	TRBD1	CASSQAGGNQETQYF	TGTGCCAGCAGTCAAGCAGGGGGCAACCAAGAGACCCAGTACTTC
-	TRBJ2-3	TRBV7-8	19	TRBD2	CASSPLRAGGLRGTDTQYF	TGTGCCAGCAGCCCCCTAAGAGCGGGAGGACTCCGGGGTACAGATACGCAGTATTTT
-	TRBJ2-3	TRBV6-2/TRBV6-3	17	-	CASSYQEETASTDTQYF	TGTGCCAGCAGTTACCAGGAAGAGACAGCTAGCACAGATACGCAGTATTTT
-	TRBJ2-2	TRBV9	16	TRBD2	CASSEIGTIGTGELFF	TGTGCCAGCAGCGAAATAGGGACTATAGGCACCGGGGAGCTGTTTTTT
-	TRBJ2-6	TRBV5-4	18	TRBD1	CASSSRDRARSGANVLTF	TGTGCCAGCAGCTCGCGCGACAGGGCCCGTTCGGGGGCCAACGTCCTGACTTTC
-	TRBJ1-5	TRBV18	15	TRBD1	CASSPGTGALQPQHF	TGTGCCAGCTCACCCGGGACAGGGGCCCTTCAGCCCCAGCATTTT
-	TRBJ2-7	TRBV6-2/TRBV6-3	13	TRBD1	CASSYLTGGEQYF	TGTGCCAGCAGTTACTTGACAGGGGGCGAGCAGTACTTC
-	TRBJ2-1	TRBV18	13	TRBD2	CASSSTSGNEQFF	TGTGCCAGCTCATCGACTAGCGGCAATGAGCAGTTCTTC
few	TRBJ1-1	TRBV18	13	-	CASSSDRNTEAFF	TGTGCCAGCTCATCGGACAGGAACACTGAAGCTTTCTTT
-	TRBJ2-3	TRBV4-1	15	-	CASSLRGRGTDTQYF	TGCGCCAGCAGCCTAAGGGGGAGGGGCACAGATACGCAGTATTTT
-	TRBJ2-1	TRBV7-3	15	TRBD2	CASSLTGGPGNEQFF	TGTGCCAGCAGCTTAACGGGAGGGCCGGGAAATGAGCAGTTCTTC
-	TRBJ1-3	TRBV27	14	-	CASVPQAGGNTIYF	TGTGCCAGCGTACCGCAGGCGGGTGGAAACACCATATATTTT
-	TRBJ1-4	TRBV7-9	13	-	CASSQGSGEKLFF	TGTGCCAGCAGCCAGGGGTCGGGTGAAAAACTGTTTTTT
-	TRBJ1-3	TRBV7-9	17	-	CASTRADPIDSGNTIYF	TGTGCCAGCACCCGAGCGGACCCCATCGACTCTGGAAACACCATATATTTT
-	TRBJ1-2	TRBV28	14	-	CASSLLREGYGYTF	TGTGCCAGCAGTTTATTGAGGGAAGGCTATGGCTACACCTTC
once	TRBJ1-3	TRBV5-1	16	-	CASSLERPSSGNTIYF	TGCGCCAGCAGCTTGGAGCGCCCGAGCTCTGGAAACACCATATATTTT
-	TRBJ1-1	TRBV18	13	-	CASSPQGFTEAFF	TGTGCCAGCTCACCGCAGGGGTTCACTGAAGCTTTCTTT
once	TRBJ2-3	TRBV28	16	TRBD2	CASSPSSGTSHDTQYF	TGTGCCAGCAGCCCGTCCTCGGGGACTAGCCATGATACGCAGTATTTT
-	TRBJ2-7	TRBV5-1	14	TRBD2	CASSLSSGSHEQYF	TGCGCCAGCAGCTTGTCTAGCGGGAGCCACGAGCAGTACTTC
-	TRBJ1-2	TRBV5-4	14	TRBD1	CASSPERDSYGYTF	TGTGCCAGCAGCCCGGAAAGGGACAGCTATGGCTACACCTTC
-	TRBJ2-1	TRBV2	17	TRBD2	CASRRLAGGSSYNEQFF	TGTGCCAGCCGTCGTCTAGCGGGGGGTAGCTCCTACAATGAGCAGTTCTTC
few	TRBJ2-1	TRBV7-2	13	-	CASSLGVTQKQFF	TGTGCCAGCAGCTTAGGGGTGACTCAAAAGCAGTTCTTC
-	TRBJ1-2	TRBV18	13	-	CASSPQGVDGYTF	TGTGCCAGCTCACCACAAGGGGTCGATGGCTACACCTTC
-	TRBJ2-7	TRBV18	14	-	CASSINADKSEQYF	TGTGCCAGCTCAATCAACGCGGACAAAAGCGAGCAGTACTTC
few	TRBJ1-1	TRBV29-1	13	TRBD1	CSVIRAGGTEAFF	TGCAGCGTCATCAGGGCAGGGGGCACTGAAGCTTTCTTT
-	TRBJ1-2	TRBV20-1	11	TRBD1	CSAGTGGGYTF	TGCAGTGCTGGGACAGGGGGTGGCTACACCTTC
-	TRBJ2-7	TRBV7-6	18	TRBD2	CASSPSPGTSGSTYEQYF	TGTGCCAGCAGCCCAAGTCCCGGGACTAGCGGGAGCACCTACGAGCAGTACTTC
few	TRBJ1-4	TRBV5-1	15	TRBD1	CASSLQGATNEKLFF	TGCGCCAGCAGCTTACAGGGGGCGACTAATGAAAAACTGTTTTTT
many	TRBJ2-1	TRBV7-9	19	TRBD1	CASSLVGSQGADSYNEQFF	TGTGCCAGCAGCTTAGTGGGTTCACAGGGGGCTGACTCCTACAATGAGCAGTTCTTC
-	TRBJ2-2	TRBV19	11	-	CAVYGTGELFF	TGTGCCGTTTACGGGACCGGGGAGCTGTTTTTT